Within the sample, the clone carrying this TCR beta chain is medium-sized. The CDR3 runs to 17 residues. Trimming cost V 7 bases and J 2 bases; bases outside gene matches: 9. Germline lookup yields CDR1 SQVTM and CDR2 ANQGSEA. The data were taken from a study of T cell repertoires in aging, cancer and after chemotherapy. A mixed TRB-A/B primer pool amplified rearranged TRB by multiplex touch-down PCR. TCRdb re-derived calls from the multiplex PCR reads in MiXCR, one entry per CDR3 protein. This table has about 5,100 distinct CDR3 sequences, 25% to 30% appearing once. Amplification of TCR beta used genomic DNA extracted from peripheral blood.

The receptor's source is a human donor in good health. What was sequenced was blood. The J gene is TRBJ2-1, the V gene TRBV29-1; TRBD2 matches 15 bases. This CDR3 reads CSASGTSGGLAYNEQFF. The CDR3 DNA follows: TGCAGCGCTTCCGGGACTAGCGGGGGGCTTGCCTACAATGAGCAGTTCTTC.